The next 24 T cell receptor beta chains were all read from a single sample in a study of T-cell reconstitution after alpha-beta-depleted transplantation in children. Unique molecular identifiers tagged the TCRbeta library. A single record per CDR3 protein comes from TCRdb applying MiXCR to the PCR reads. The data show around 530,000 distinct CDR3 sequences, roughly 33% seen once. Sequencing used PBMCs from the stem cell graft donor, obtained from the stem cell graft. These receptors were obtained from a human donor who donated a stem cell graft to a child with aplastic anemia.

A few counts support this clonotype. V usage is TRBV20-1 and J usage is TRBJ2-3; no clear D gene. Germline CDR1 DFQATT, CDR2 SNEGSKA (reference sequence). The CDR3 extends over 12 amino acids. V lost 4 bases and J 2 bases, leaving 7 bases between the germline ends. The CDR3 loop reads CSATENTDTQYF. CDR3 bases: TGCAGTGCTACCGAGAACACAGATACGCAGTATTTT.

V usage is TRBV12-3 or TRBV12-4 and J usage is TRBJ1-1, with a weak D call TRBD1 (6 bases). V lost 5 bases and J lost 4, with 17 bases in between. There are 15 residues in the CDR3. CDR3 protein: CASSAGTPLSTEAFF. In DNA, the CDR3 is TGTGCCAGCAGTGCCGGGACACCTCTGAGCACTGAAGCTTTCTTT.

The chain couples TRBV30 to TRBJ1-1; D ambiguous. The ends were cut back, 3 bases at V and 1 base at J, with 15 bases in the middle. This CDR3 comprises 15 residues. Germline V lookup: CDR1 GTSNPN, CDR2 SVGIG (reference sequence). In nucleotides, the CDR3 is TGTGCCTGGAGCGTGAGAACCACAAAGAACACTGAAGCTTTCTTT. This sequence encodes CAWSVRTTKNTEAFF.

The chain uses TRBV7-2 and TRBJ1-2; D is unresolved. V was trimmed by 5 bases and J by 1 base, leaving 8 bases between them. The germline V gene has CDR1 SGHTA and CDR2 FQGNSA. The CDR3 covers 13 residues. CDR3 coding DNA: TGTGCCAGCAGCGCTCAGGTTAACTATGGCTACACCTTC. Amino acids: CASSAQVNYGYTF. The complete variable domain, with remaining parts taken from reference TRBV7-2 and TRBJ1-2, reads GAGVSQSPSNKVTEKGKDVELRCDPISGHTALYWYRQSLGQGLEFLIYFQGNSAPDKSGLPSDRFSAERTGGSVSTLTIQRTQQEDSAVYLCASSAQVNYGYTFGSGTRLTVV.

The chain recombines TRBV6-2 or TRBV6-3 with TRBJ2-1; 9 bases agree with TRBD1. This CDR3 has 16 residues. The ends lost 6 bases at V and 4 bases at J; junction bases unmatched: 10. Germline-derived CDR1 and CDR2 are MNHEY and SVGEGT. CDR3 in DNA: TGTGCCAGCAGCGCCTCACCGGGACAGGGATACAATGAGCAGTTCTTC. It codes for CASSASPGQGYNEQFF.

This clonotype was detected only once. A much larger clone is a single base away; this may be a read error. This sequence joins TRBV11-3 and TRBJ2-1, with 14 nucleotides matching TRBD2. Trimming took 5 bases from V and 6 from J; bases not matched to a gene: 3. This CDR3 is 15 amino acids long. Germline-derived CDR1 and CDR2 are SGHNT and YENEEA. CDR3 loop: CASSHGTSGSNEQFF. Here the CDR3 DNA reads TGTGCCAGCAGCCACGGGACTAGCGGGAGCAATGAGCAGTTCTTC.

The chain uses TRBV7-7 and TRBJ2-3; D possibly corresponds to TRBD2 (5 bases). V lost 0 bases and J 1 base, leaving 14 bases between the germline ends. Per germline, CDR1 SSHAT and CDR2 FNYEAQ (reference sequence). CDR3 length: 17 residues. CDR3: CASSLAVGLGRTDTQYF. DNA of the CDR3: TGTGCCAGCAGCTTAGCGGTAGGACTGGGTCGCACAGATACGCAGTATTTT.

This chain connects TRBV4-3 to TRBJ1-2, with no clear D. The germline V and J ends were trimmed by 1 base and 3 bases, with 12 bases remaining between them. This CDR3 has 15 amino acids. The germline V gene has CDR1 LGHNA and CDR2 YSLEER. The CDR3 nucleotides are TGCGCCAGCAGCCAAGTGAGAAAACTAGACTATGGCTACACCTTC. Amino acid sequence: CASSQVRKLDYGYTF.

Here the CDR3 reads CSIRRGHTEAFF. CDR3 coding DNA: TGCAGCATCCGGAGAGGACACACTGAAGCTTTCTTT. This sequence joins TRBV29-1 and TRBJ1-1; D not resolved. Trimming removed 8 bases at V and 3 bases at J, with 13 bases between. The CDR3 is 12 residues long. Per the germline V gene, CDR1 is SQVTM and CDR2 is ANQGSEA.

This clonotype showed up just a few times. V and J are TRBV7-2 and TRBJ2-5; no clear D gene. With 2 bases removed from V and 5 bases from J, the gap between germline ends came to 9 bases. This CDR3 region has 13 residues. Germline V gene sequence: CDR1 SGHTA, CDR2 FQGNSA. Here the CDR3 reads CASSLWVGETQYF. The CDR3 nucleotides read TGTGCCAGCAGCTTATGGGTCGGGGAGACCCAGTACTTC.

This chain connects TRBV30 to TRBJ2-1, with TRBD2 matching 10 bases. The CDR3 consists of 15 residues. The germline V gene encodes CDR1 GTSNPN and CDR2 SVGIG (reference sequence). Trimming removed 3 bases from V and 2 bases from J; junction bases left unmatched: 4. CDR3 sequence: CAWSQGTSAYNEQFF. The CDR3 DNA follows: TGTGCCTGGAGCCAAGGGACTAGCGCCTACAATGAGCAGTTCTTC.

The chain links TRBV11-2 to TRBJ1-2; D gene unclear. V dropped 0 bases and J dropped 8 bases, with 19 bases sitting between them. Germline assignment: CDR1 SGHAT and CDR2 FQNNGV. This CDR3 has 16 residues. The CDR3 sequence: CASSLERTPWIGGYTF. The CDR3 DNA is TGTGCCAGCAGCTTAGAGAGGACTCCCTGGATCGGCGGCTACACCTTC. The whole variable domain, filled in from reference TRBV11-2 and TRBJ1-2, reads EAGVAQSPRYKIIEKRQSVAFWCNPISGHATLYWYQQILGQGPKLLIQFQNNGVVDDSQLPKDRFSAERLKGVDSTLKIQPAKLEDSAVYLCASSLERTPWIGGYTFGSGTRLTVV.

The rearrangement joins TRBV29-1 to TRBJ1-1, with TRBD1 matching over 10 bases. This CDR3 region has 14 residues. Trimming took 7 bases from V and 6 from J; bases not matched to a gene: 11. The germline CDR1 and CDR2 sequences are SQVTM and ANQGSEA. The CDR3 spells CSGVWDRGRAEAFF. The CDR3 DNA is TGCAGCGGGGTCTGGGACAGGGGCCGGGCTGAAGCTTTCTTT.

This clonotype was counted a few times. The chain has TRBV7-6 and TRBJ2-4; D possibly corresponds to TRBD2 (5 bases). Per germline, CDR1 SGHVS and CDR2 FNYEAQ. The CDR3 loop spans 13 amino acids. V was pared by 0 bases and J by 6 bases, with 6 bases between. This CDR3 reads CASSLAEGNIQYF. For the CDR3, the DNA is TGTGCCAGCAGCTTAGCCGAGGGAAACATTCAGTACTTC.

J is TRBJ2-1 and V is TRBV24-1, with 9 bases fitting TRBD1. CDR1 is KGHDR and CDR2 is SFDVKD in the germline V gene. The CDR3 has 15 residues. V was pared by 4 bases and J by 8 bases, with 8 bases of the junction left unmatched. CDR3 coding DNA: TGTGCCACCAGTGACCGGACAGGGGAGTACGATGAGCAGTTCTTC. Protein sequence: CATSDRTGEYDEQFF.

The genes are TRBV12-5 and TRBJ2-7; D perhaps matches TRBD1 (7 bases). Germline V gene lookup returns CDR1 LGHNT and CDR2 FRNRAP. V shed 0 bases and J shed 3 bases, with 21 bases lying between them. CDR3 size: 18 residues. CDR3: CASGLVVAAATGFYEQYV. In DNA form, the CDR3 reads TGTGCTAGTGGTTTGGTAGTAGCGGCGGCGACAGGGTTCTACGAGCAGTACGTC.

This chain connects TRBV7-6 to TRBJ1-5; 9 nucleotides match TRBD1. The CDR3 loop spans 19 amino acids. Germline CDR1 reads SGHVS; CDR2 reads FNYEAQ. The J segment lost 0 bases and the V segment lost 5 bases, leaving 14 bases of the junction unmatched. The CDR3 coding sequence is TGTGCCAGCAGCCCTTACGGTGAGACAGGGGGTTATAGCAATCAGCCCCAGCATTTT. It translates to CASSPYGETGGYSNQPQHF.

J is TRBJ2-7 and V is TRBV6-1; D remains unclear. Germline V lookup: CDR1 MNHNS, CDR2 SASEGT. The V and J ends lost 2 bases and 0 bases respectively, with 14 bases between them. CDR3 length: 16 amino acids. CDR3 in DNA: TGTGCCAGCAGTGAATGGGGTCAGCCGTTCTCCTACGAGCAGTACTTC. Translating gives CASSEWGQPFSYEQYF.

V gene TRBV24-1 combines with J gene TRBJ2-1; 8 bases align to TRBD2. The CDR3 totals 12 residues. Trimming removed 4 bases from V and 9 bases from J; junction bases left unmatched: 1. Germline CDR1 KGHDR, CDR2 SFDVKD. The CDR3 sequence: CATSDGGAEQFF. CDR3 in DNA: TGTGCCACCAGTGACGGGGGGGCTGAGCAGTTCTTC.

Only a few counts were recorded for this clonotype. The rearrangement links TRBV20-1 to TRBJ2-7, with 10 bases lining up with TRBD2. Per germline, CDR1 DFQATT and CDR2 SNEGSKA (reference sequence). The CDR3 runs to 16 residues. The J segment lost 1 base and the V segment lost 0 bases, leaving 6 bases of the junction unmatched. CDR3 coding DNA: TGCAGTGCTAGAGATGAGCGGGAGGGGTTTTCCTACGAGCAGTACTTC. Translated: CSARDEREGFSYEQYF.

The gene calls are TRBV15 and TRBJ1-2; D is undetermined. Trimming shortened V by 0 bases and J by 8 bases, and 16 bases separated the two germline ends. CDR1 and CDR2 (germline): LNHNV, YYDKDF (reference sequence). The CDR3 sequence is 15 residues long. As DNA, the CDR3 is TGTGCCACCAGCAGAGATAAGGCGCTCTCAGGCGGCTACACCTTC. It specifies CATSRDKALSGGYTF.

The CDR3 DNA is TGTGCCAGCAGCTTAATCCTCACAGATACGCAGTATTTT. The encoded protein is CASSLILTDTQYF. The chain couples TRBV5-6 to TRBJ2-3; D call uncertain. Germline-derived CDR1 and CDR2 are SGHDT and YYEEEE. The CDR3 totals 13 residues. The V and J ends lost 2 bases and 2 bases respectively, with 6 bases between them.

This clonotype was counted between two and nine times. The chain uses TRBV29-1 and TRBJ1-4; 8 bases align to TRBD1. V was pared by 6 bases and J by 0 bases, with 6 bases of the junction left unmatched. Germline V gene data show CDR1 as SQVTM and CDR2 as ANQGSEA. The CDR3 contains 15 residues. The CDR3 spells CSVGHRGTTNEKLFF. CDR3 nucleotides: TGCAGCGTGGGCCACAGGGGGACAACTAATGAAAAACTGTTTTTT.

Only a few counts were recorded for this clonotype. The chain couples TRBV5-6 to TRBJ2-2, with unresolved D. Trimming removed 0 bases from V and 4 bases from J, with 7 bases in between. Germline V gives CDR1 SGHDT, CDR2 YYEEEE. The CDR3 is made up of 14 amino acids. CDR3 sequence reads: CASSLDPSTGELFF. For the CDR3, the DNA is TGTGCCAGCAGCTTGGATCCGAGCACCGGGGAGCTGTTTTTT.